Reported below is one TCR beta chain. No antigen is known for it. Germline CDR1 is MDHEN and CDR2 is SYDVKM. V was pared by 6 bases and J by 0 bases, with 16 bases of the junction left unmatched. CDR3 length: 19 residues. With 60 Vbeta and 13 Jbeta primers, the PCR was carried out. The protocol was immunoSEQ multiplex PCR, while the TCRdb copy is restricted to in-frame clones and leaves out a portion. The sample records around 120,000 clones, 83% being singletons. This specimen belongs to a study of cytomegalovirus exposure and HLA in healthy donors. Findings of the study overall: Roughly uniform sequencing depth across donors was assumed, possibly incorrectly.

The material sequenced was PBMCs. This TCR was sampled from a girl aged 2 to 10 in good health and CMV-seronegative. The chain employs TRBV28 and TRBJ2-2, with 7 bases matching TRBD2. CDR3 in amino acids: CASSPREDFLNANTGELFF. The CDR3 region has the DNA TGTGCCAGCAGCCCCCGGGAGGACTTCCTTAACGCGAACACCGGGGAGCTGTTTTTT.